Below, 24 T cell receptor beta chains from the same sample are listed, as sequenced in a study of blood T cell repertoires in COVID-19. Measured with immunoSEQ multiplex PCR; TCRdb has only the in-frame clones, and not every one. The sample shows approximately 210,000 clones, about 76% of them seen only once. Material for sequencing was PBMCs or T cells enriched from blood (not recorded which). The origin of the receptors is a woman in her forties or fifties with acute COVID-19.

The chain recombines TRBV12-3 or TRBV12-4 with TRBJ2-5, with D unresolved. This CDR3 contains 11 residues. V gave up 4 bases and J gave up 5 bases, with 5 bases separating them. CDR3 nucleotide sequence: TGTGCCAGCAGTTCCCGGGAGACCCAGTACTTC. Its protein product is CASSSRETQYF.

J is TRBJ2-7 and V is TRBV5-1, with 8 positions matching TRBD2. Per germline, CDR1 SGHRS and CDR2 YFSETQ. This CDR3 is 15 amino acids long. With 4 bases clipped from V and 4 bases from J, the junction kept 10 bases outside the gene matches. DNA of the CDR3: TGCGCCAGCAGCCAGGTAGGACTAGCTAAGTACGAGCAGTACTTC. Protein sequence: CASSQVGLAKYEQYF.

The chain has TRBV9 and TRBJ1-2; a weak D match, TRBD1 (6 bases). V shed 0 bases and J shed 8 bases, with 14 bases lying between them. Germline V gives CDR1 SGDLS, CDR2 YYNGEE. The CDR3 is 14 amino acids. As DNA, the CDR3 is TGTGCCAGCAGCGTAGGACCGGGGGGCATGGGCTACACCTTC. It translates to CASSVGPGGMGYTF.

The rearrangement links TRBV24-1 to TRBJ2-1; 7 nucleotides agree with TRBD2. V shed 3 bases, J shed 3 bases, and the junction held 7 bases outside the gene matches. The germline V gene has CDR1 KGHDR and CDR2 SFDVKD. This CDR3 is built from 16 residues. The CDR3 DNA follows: TGTGCCACCAGTGATAGGGTCGGGGGGAGCTACAATGAGCAGTTCTTC. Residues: CATSDRVGGSYNEQFF.

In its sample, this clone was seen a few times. The CDR3: CASSFQLAGTYNEQFF. As DNA, the CDR3 is TGCGCCAGCAGCTTCCAACTAGCGGGGACCTACAATGAGCAGTTCTTC. The V gene is TRBV5-1, the J gene TRBJ2-1, with TRBD2 matching 10 bases. The CDR3 spans 16 residues. V trimming: 2 bases; J trimming: 2 bases; junction bases outside the gene matches: 4. Germline CDR1 reads SGHRS; CDR2 reads YFSETQ.

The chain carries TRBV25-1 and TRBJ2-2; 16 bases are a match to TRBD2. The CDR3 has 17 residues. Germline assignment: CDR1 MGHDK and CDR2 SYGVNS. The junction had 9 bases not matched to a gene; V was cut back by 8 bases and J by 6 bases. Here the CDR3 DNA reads TGTGCCAGCGACGGGACTAGCGGGGGGGTTATGGCCGGGGAGCTGTTTTTT. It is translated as CASDGTSGGVMAGELFF.

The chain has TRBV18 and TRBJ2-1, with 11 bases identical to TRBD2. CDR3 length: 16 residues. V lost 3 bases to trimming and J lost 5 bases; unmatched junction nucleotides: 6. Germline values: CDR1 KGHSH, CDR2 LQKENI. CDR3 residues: CASSPPGTSGNNEQFF. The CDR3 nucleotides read TGTGCCAGCTCACCTCCCGGGACTAGCGGTAACAATGAGCAGTTCTTC.

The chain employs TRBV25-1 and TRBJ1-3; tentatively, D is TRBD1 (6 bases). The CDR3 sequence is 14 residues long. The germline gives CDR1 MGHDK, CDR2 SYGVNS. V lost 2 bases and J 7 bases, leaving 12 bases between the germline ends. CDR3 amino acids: CASSEVGGSNTIYF. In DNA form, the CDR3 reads TGTGCCAGCAGTGAAGTAGGGGGTAGTAACACCATATATTTT.

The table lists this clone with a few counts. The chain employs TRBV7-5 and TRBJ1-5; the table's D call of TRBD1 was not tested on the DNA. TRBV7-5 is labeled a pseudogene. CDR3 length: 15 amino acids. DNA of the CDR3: TGTGTCAGAAGTTACAGGGCGGACAGCAATCAGCCCCAGCATTTT. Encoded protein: CVRSYRADSNQPQHF.

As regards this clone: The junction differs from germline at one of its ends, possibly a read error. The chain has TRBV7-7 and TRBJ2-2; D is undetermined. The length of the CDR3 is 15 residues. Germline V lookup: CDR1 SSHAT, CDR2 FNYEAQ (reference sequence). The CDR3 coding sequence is TGTGCTAGCAGCTTAACCCCCGGAGCCACCGGGGAGCTGTTTTTT. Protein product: CASSLTPGATGELFF. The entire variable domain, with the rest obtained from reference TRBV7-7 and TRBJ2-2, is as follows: GAGVSQSPRYKVTKRGQDVTLRCDPISSHATLYWYQQALGQGPEFLTYFNYEAQPDKSGLPSDRFSAERPEGSISTLTIQRTEQRDSAMYRCASSLTPGATGELFFGEGSRLTVL.

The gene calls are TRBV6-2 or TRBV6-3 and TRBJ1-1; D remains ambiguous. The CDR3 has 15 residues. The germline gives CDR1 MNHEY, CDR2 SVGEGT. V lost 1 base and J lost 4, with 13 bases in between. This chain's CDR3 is CASSYWGGVGTEAFF. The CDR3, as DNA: TGTGCCAGCAGTTACTGGGGAGGAGTAGGCACTGAAGCTTTCTTT.

Here the CDR3 reads CASSSEGGVANEKLFF. The DNA for the CDR3 is TGCGCCAGCAGCTCAGAAGGAGGGGTTGCTAATGAAAAACTGTTTTTT. The V and J genes are TRBV5-1 and TRBJ1-4; possible D gene TRBD1, 5 bases. Germline CDR1 is SGHRS and CDR2 is YFSETQ. V lost 3 bases and J 3 bases, leaving 15 bases between the germline ends. The CDR3 covers 16 residues.

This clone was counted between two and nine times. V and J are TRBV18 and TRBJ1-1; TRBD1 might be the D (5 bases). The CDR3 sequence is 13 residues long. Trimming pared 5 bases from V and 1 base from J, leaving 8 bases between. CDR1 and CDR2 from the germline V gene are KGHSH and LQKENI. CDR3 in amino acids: CASSAGWNTEAFF. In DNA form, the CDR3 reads TGTGCCAGCTCAGCAGGGTGGAACACTGAAGCTTTCTTT.

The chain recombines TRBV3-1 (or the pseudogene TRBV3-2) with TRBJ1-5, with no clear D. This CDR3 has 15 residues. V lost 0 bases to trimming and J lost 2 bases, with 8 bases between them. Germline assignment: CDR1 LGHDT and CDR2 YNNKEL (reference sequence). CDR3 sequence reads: CASSQDPAGNQPQHF. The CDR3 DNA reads TGTGCCAGCAGCCAAGATCCCGCAGGCAATCAGCCCCAGCATTTT.

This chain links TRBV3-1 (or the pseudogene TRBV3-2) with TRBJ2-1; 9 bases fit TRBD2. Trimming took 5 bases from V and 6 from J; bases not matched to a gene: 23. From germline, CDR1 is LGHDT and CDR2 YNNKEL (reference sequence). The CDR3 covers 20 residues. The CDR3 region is CASSLRSALIAGAHRNEQFF. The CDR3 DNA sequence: TGTGCCAGCAGCTTACGATCTGCTCTAATAGCGGGGGCCCACCGCAATGAGCAGTTCTTC.

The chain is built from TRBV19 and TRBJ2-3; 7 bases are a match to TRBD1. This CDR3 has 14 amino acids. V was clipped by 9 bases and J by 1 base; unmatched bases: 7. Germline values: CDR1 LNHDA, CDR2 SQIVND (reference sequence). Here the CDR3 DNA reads TGTGCCAGCAAACAGGGGTGGGGCACAGATACGCAGTATTTT. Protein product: CASKQGWGTDTQYF.

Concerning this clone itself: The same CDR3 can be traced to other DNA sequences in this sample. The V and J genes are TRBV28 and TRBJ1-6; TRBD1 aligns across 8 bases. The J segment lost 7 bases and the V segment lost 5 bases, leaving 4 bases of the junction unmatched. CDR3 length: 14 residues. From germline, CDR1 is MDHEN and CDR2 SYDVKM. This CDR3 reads CASSLHRGNSPLHF. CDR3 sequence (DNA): TGTGCCAGCAGTCTCCACAGGGGGAATTCACCCCTCCACTTT.

CDR3 sequence reads: CASSSDRENTEAFF. CDR3 nucleotides: TGTGCCAGCTCATCTGACAGGGAGAACACTGAAGCTTTCTTT. This chain links TRBV18 with TRBJ1-1; TRBD1 aligns across 7 bases. Trimming took 5 bases from V and 1 from J; bases not matched to a gene: 4. Per the germline V gene, CDR1 is KGHSH and CDR2 is LQKENI. The CDR3 is 14 residues long.

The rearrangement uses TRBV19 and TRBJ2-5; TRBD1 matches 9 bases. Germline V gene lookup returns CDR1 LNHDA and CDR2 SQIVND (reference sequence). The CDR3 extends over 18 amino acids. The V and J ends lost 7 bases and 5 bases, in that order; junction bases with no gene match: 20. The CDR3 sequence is CASTVGTLAGQGKETQYF. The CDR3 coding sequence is TGTGCCAGTACCGTAGGGACCCTTGCGGGACAGGGCAAGGAGACCCAGTACTTC.

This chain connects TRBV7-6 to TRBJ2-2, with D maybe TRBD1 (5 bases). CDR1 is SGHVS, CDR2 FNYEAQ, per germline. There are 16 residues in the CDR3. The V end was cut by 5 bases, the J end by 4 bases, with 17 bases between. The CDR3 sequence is CASSPRPDTFTGELFF. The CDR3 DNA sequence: TGTGCCAGCAGCCCACGCCCGGACACCTTCACCGGGGAGCTGTTTTTT.

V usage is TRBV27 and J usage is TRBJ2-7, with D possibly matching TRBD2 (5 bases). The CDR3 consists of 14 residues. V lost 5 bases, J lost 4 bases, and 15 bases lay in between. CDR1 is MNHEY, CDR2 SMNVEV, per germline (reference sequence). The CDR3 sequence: CASSPAGVRYEQYF. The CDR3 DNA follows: TGTGCCAGCAGTCCGGCCGGGGTTAGGTACGAGCAGTACTTC.

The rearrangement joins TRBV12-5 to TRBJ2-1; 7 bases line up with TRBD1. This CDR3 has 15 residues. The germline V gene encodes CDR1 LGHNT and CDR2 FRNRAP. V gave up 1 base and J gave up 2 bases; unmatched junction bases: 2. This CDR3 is CASGLGQGTYNEQFF. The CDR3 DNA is TGTGCTAGTGGTTTGGGACAGGGAACCTACAATGAGCAGTTCTTC. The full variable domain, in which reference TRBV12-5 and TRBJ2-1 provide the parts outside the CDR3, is DARVTQTPRHKVTEMGQEVTMRCQPILGHNTVFWYRQTMMQGLELLAYFRNRAPLDDSGMPKDRFSAEMPDATLATLKIQPSEPRDSAVYFCASGLGQGTYNEQFFGPGTRLTVL.

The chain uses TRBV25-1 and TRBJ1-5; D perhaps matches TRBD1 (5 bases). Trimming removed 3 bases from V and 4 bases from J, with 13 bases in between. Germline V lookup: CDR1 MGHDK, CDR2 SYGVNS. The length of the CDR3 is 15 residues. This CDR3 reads CASSDSQGFNQPQHF. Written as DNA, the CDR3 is TGTGCCAGCAGTGATTCCCAGGGATTTAATCAGCCCCAGCATTTT.

The CDR3 DNA reads TGTGCCTGGTGTCTTGGCGGGATTCCCTACAATGAGCAGTTCTTC. Protein sequence: CAWCLGGIPYNEQFF. The chain recombines TRBV30 with TRBJ2-1; D might be TRBD2 (6 bases). Trimming removed 5 bases at V and 2 bases at J, with 16 bases between. This CDR3 has 15 residues. In germline, CDR1 is GTSNPN, CDR2 SVGIG (reference sequence).